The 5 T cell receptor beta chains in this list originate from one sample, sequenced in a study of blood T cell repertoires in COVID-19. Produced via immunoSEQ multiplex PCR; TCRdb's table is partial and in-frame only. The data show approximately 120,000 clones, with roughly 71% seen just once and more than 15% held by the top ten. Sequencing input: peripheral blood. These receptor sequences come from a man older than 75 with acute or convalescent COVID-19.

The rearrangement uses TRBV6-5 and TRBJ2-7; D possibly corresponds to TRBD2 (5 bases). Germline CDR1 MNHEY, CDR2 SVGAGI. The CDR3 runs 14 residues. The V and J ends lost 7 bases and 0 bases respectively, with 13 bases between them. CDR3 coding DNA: TGTGCCAGCAAACTCGGGGTTAACTCCTACGAGCAGTACTTC. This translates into CASKLGVNSYEQYF.

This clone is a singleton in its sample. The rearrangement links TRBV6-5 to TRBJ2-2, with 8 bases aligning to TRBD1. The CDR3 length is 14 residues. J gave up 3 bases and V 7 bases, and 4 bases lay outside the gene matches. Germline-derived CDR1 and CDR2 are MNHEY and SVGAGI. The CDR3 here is CASIDRGHTGELFF. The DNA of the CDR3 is TGTGCCAGCATCGACAGGGGACACACCGGGGAGCTGTTTTTT.

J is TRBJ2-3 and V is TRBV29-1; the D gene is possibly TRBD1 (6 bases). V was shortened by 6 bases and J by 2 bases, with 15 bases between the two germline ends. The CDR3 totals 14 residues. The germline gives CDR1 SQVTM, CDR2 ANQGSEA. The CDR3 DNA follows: TGCAGCGTAAGAGGACAGATACTCACAGATACGCAGTATTTT. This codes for CSVRGQILTDTQYF.

The CDR3 DNA is TGTGCCAGCAGCGCCGGGACAGGGGCTGTGAACTATGGCTACACCTTC. It specifies CASSAGTGAVNYGYTF. The gene calls are TRBV9 and TRBJ1-2; TRBD1 aligns across 10 bases. Germline V CDR1 and CDR2: SGDLS, YYNGEE. Germline trimming cut 3 bases from V and 2 bases from J; bases unmatched to any gene: 7. The CDR3 is made up of 16 amino acids. Filled out from reference TRBV9 and TRBJ1-2, the complete variable domain reads DSGVTQTPKHLITATGQRVTLRCSPRSGDLSVYWYQQSLDQGLQFLIQYYNGEERAKGNILERFSAQQFPDLHSELNLSSLELGDSALYFCASSAGTGAVNYGYTFGSGTRLTVV.

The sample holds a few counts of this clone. Here the CDR3 DNA reads TGTGCCAGCAGCCAAGCGTTGACCCAATCTCGGGACACAGATACGCAGTATTTT. Protein sequence: CASSQALTQSRDTDTQYF. This chain connects TRBV3-1 (or the pseudogene TRBV3-2) to TRBJ2-3, with a possible D match to TRBD2 (5 bases). Trimming removed 1 base at V and 2 bases at J, with 19 bases between. There are 18 residues in the CDR3. CDR1 LGHDT and CDR2 YNNKEL come from the germline V gene (reference sequence).